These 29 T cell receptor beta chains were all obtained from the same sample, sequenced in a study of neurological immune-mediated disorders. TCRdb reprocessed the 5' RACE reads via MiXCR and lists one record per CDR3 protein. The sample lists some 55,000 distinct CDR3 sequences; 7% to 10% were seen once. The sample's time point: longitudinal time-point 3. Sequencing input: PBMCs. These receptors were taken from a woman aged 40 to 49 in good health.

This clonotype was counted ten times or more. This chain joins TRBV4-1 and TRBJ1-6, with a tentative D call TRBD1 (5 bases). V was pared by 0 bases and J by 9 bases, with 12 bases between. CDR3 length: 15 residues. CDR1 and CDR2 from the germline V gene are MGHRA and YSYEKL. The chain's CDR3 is CASSQDGAGTSPLHF. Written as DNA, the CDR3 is TGCGCCAGCAGCCAAGATGGGGCAGGGACTTCACCCCTCCACTTT.

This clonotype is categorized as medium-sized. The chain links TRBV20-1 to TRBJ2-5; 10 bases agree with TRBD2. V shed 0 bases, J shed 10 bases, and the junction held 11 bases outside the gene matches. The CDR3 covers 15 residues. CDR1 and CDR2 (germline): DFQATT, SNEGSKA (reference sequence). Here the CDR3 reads CSARDRVAGGEYQYF. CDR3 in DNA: TGCAGTGCTAGAGATCGGGTAGCGGGAGGCGAGTACCAGTACTTC.

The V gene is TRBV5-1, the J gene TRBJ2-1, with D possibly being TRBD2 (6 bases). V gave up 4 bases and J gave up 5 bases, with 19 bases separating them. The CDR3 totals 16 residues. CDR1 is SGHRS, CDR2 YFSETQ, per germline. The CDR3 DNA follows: TGCGCCAGCAGCCCAACCACCGGGACTGGGCACAATGAGCAGTTCTTC. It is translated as CASSPTTGTGHNEQFF.

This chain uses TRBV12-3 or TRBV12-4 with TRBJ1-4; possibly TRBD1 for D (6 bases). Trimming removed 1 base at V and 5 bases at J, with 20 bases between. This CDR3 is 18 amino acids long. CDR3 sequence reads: CASSLGPEQGAANEKLFF. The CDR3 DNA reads TGTGCCAGCAGTTTAGGACCCGAACAGGGAGCGGCCAATGAAAAACTGTTTTTT.

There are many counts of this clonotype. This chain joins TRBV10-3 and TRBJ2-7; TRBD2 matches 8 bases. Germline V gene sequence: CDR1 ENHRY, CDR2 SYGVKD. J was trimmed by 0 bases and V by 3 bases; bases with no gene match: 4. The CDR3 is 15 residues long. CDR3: CAISDEAGASYEQYF. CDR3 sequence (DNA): TGTGCCATCAGTGACGAAGCGGGGGCCTCCTACGAGCAGTACTTC.

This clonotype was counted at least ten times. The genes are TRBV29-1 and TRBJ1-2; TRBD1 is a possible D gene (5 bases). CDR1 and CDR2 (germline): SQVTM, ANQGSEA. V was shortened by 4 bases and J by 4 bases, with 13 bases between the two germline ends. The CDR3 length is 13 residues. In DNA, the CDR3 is TGCAGCGTTGTAAGGCAGGGTGGCTATGGCTACACCTTC. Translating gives CSVVRQGGYGYTF.

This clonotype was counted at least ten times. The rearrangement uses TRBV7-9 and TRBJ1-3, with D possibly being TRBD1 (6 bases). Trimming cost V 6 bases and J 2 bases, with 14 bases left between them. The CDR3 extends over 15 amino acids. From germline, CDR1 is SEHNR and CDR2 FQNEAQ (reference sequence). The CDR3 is CASSKYRDTGNTIYF. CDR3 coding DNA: TGTGCCAGCAGTAAATACAGGGATACTGGAAACACCATATATTTT.

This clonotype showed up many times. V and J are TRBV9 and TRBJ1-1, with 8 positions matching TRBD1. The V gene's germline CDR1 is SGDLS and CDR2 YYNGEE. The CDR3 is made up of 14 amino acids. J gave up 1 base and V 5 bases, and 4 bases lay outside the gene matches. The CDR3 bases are TGTGCCAGCAGTGGGACAGGAGAGAACACTGAAGCTTTCTTT. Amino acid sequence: CASSGTGENTEAFF.

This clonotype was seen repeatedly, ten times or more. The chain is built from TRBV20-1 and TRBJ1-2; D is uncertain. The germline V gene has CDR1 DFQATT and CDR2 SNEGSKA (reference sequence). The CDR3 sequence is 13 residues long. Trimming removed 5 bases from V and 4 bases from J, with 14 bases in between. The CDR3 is CSAPTLSGYGYTF. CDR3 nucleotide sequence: TGCAGTGCTCCCACTCTTTCGGGCTATGGCTACACCTTC.

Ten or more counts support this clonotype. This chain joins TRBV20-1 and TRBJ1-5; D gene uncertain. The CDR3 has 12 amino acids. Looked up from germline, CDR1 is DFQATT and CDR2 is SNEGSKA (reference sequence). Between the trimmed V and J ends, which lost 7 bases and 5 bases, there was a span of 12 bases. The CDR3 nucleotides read TGCAGTGGGGGATCCGGCGATCAGCCCCAGCATTTT. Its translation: CSGGSGDQPQHF.

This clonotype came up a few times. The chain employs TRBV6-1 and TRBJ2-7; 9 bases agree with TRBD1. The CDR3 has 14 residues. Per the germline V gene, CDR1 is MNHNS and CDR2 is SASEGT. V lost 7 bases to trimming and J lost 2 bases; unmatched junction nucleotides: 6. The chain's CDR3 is CASIPDRGPYEQYF. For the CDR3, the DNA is TGTGCCAGCATCCCGGACAGGGGACCCTACGAGCAGTACTTC.

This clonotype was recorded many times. As DNA, the CDR3 is TGTGCCAGCAGCGAACTACAGGGAAACACTGAAGCTTTCTTT. Amino acid sequence: CASSELQGNTEAFF. The chain links TRBV7-2 to TRBJ1-1; possibly TRBD1 for D (6 bases). V was shortened by 5 bases and J by 2 bases, with 12 bases between the two germline ends. Germline V gene lookup returns CDR1 SGHTA and CDR2 FQGNSA. This CDR3 has 14 amino acids. Supplemented by reference TRBV7-2 and TRBJ1-1, the full variable domain reads GAGVSQSPSNKVTEKGKDVELRCDPISGHTALYWYRQSLGQGLEFLIYFQGNSAPDKSGLPSDRFSAERTGGSVSTLTIQRTQQEDSAVYLCASSELQGNTEAFFGQGTRLTVV.

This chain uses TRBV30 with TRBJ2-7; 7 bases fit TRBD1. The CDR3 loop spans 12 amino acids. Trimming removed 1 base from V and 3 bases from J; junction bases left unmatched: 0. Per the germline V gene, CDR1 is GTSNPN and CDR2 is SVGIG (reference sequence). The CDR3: CAWSGQGYEQYF. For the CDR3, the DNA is TGTGCCTGGAGTGGACAGGGCTACGAGCAGTACTTC.

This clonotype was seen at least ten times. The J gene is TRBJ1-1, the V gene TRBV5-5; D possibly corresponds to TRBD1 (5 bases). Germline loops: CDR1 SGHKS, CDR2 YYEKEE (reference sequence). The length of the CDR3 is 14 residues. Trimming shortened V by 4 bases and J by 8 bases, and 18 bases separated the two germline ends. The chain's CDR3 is CASSHGGRAREAFF. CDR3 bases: TGTGCCAGCAGCCACGGGGGTCGGGCGAGGGAAGCTTTCTTT. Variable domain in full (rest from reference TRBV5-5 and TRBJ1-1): DAGVTQSPTHLIKTRGQQVTLRCSPISGHKSVSWYQQVLGQGPQFIFQYYEKEERGRGNFPDRFSARQFPNYSSELNVNALLLGDSALYLCASSHGGRAREAFFGQGTRLTVV.

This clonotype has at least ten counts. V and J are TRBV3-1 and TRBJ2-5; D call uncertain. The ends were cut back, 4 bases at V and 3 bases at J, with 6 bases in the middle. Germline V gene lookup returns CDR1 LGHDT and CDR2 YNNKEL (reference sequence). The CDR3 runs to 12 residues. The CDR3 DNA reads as TGTGCCAGCAGCCGCGTTAAAGAGACCCAGTACTTC. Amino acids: CASSRVKETQYF.

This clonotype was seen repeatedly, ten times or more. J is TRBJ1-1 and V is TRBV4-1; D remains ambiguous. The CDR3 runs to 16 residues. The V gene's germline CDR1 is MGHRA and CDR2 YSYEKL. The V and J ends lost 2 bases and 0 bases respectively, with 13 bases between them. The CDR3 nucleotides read TGCGCCAGCAGCCAACGCACCAGAACTCTGAACACTGAAGCTTTCTTT. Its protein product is CASSQRTRTLNTEAFF.

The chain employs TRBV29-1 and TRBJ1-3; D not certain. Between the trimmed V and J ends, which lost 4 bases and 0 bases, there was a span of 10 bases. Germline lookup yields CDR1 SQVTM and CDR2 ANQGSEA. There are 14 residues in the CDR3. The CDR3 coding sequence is TGCAGCGTTGGTTATACAGCCTCTGGAAACACCATATATTTT. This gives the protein CSVGYTASGNTIYF.

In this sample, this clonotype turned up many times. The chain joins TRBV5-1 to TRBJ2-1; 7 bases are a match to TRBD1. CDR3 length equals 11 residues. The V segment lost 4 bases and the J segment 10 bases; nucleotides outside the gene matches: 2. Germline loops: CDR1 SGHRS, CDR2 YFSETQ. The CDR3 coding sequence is TGCGCCAGCAGCCCGGACAGGGAGCAGTTCTTC. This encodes CASSPDREQFF.

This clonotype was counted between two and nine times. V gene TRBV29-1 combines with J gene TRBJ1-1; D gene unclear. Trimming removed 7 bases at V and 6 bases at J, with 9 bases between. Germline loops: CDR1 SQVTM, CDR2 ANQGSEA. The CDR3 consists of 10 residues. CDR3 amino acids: CSGAQSEAFF. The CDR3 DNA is TGCAGCGGTGCTCAATCTGAAGCTTTCTTT.

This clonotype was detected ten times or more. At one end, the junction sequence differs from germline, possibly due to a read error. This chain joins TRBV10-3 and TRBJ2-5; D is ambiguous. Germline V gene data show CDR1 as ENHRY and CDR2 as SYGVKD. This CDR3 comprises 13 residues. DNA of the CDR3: TGTGCCATCAGTGAGGAAAACCATGAGACCCAGTACTTC. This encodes CAISEENHETQYF.

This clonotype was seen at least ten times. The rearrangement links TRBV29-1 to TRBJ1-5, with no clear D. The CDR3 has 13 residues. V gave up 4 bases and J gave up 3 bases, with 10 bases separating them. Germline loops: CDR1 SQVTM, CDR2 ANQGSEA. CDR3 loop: CSVVDGDNQPQHF. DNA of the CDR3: TGCAGCGTTGTAGACGGGGACAATCAGCCCCAGCATTTT.

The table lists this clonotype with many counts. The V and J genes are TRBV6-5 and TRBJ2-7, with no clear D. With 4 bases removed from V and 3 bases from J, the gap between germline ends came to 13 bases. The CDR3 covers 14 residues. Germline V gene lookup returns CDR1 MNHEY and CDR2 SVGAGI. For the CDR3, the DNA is TGTGCCAGCAGTTTCGCCCCCCCGATCTACGAGCAGTACTTC. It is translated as CASSFAPPIYEQYF.

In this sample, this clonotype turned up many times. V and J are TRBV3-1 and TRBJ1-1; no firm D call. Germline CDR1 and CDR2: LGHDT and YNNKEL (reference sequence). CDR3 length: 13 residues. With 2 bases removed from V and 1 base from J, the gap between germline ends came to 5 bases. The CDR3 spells CASSQNSNTEAFF. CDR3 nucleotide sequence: TGTGCCAGCAGCCAAAACTCGAACACTGAAGCTTTCTTT.

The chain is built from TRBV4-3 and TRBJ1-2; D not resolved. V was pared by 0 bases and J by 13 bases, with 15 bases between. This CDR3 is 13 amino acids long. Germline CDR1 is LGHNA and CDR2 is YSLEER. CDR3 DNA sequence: TGCGCCAGCAGCCAAGAAGGGCGGAGTTCCTCCACCTTC. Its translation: CASSQEGRSSSTF.

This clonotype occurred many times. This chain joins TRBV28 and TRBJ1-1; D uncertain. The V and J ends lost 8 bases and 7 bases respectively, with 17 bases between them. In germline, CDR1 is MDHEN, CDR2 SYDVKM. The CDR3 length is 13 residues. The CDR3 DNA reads TGTGCCAGCGACCCTGGGATCTTAGGTGAAGCTTTCTTT. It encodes CASDPGILGEAFF.

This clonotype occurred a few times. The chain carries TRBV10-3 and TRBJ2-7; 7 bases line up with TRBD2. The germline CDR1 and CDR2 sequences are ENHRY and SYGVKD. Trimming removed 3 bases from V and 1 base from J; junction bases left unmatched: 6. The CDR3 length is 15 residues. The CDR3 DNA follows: TGTGCCATCAGTGATAAGCGGGAAGCTTCCTACGAGCAGTACTTC. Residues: CAISDKREASYEQYF.

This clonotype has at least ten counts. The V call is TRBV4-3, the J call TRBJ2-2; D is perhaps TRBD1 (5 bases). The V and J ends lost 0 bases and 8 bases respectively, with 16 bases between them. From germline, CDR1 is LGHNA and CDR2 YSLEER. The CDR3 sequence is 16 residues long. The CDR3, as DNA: TGCGCCAGCAGCCAAGAGGCAGGGAAAGTTAGGGGGGAGCTGTTTTTT. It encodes CASSQEAGKVRGELFF.

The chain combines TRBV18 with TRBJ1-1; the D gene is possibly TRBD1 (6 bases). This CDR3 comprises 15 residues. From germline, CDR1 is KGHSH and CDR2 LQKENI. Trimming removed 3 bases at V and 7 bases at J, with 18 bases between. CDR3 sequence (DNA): TGTGCCAGCTCACCGCAGGAGGGGGGACCAATTGAAGCTTTCTTT. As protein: CASSPQEGGPIEAFF.

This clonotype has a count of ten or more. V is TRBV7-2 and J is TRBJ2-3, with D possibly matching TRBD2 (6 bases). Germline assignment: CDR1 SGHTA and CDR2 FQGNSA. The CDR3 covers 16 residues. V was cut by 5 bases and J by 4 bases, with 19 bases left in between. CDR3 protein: CASSGGGAGGADTQYF. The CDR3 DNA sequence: TGTGCCAGCAGCGGGGGTGGGGCCGGGGGAGCAGATACGCAGTATTTT.